This T cell receptor (beta chain) was recorded in a study of siplizumab effects on memory and regulatory T cells. Sequenced by immunoSEQ multiplex PCR; TCRdb stores in-frame clones only, minus some. The repertoire holds 75,000 to 100,000 clones, with 94% as singletons. CDR3 length: 13 amino acids. Germline CDR1 MDHEN, CDR2 SYDVKM. The V end lost 4 bases, the J end lost 6 bases, and 12 bases lay between the germline ends. Material: non-Treg CD4+ T cells sorted from blood. V is TRBV28 and J is TRBJ1-1; D is possibly TRBD1 (5 bases). This TCR was sampled from a human donor in good health. The DNA for the CDR3 is TGTGCCAGCAGTTACCACGGGGCGTCTGAAGCTTTCTTT. It specifies CASSYHGASEAFF.